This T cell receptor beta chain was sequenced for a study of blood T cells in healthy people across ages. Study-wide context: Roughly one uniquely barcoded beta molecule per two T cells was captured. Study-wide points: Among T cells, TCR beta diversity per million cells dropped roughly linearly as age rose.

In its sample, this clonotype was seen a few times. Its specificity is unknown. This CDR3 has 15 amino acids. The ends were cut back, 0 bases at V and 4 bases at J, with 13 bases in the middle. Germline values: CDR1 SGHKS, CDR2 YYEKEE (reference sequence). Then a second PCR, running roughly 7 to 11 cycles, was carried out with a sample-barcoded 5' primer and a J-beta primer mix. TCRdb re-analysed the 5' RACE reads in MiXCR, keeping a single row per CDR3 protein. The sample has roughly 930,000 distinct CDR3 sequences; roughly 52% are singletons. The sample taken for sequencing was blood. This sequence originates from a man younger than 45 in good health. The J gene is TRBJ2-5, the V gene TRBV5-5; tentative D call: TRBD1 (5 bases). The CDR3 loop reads CASSLASQGVETQYF. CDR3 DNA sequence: TGTGCCAGCAGCTTGGCCTCTCAAGGGGTAGAGACCCAGTACTTC. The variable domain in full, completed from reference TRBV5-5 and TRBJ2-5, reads DAGVTQSPTHLIKTRGQQVTLRCSPISGHKSVSWYQQVLGQGPQFIFQYYEKEERGRGNFPDRFSARQFPNYSSELNVNALLLGDSALYLCASSLASQGVETQYFGPGTRLLVL.